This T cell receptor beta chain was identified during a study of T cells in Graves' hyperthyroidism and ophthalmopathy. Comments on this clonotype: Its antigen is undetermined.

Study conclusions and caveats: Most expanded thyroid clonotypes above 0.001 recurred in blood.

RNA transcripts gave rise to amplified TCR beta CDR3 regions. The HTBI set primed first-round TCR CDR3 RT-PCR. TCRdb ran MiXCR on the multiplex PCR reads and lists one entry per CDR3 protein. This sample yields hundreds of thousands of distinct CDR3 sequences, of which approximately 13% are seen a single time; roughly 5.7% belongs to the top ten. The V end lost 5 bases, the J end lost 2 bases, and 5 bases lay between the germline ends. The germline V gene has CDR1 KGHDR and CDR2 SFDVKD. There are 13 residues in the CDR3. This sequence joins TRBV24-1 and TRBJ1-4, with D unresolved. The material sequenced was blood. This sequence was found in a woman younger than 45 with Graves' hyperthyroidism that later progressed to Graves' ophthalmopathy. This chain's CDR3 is CATSGDTNEKLFF. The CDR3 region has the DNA TGTGCCACCAGTGGTGATACTAATGAAAAACTGTTTTTT.